One and the same sample provided the 28 T cell receptor beta chains below, sequenced in a study of blood T cell repertoires in COVID-19 (dated by TCRdb to 2018 to 2021). The library was built by means of the immunoSEQ multiplex PCR assay. Here the immuneACCESS table is served through TCRdb, limited to in-frame sequences with V and J called. Missing clones are a known gap in these copies; in checked studies unresolved V genes cover under half, and the rest lacks a known reason. In this sample the table shows roughly 100,000 clones, roughly four fifths of which occur a single time. The top ten clones comprise around 15% of the sample. Sequencing used peripheral blood. These receptors were obtained from a woman aged 55-69 years with acute or convalescent COVID-19.

This CDR3 is CASSESARGKDGYTF. CDR3 DNA sequence: TGTGCCAGCAGTGAATCGGCACGGGGGAAGGATGGCTACACCTTC. This rearrangement joins TRBV25-1 to TRBJ1-2; D perhaps matches TRBD1 (5 bases). CDR1 MGHDK and CDR2 SYGVNS come from the germline V gene. CDR3 length equals 15 residues. V was cut by 1 base and J by 6 bases, with 15 bases left in between.

This chain uses TRBV12-3 or TRBV12-4 with TRBJ2-7; TRBD1 aligns across 7 bases. The CDR3 spans 13 residues. V dropped 7 bases and J dropped 5; count of bases not matched to a gene: 8. This CDR3 reads CASTSWQGDEQYF. CDR3 in DNA: TGTGCCAGCACCTCGTGGCAGGGGGACGAGCAGTACTTC.

The chain carries TRBV9 and TRBJ1-1; 9 nucleotides align to TRBD1. J gave up 3 bases and V 4 bases, and 4 bases lay outside the gene matches. This CDR3 has 14 amino acids. In germline, CDR1 is SGDLS, CDR2 YYNGEE. This CDR3 reads CASSPRTGDTEAFF. CDR3 in DNA: TGTGCCAGCAGCCCCCGGACAGGGGACACTGAAGCTTTCTTT. Full variable domain (outside the CDR3, taken from reference TRBV9 and TRBJ1-1): DSGVTQTPKHLITATGQRVTLRCSPRSGDLSVYWYQQSLDQGLQFLIQYYNGEERAKGNILERFSAQQFPDLHSELNLSSLELGDSALYFCASSPRTGDTEAFFGQGTRLTVV.

The chain has TRBV14 and TRBJ2-5; 10 nucleotides align to TRBD1. Per germline, CDR1 SGHDN and CDR2 FVKESK. CDR3 length equals 16 residues. V lost 4 bases, J lost 0 bases, and 5 bases stayed unmatched. The DNA for the CDR3 is TGTGCCAGCAGCCGTCTAGGACAGGGGGACCAAGAGACCCAGTACTTC. As protein: CASSRLGQGDQETQYF.

This chain uses TRBV19 with TRBJ1-2, with 9 bases aligning to TRBD1. After removal of 6 bases from V and 2 bases from J, the junction contained 7 bases not matched to a gene. The length of the CDR3 is 15 residues. Germline V gene sequence: CDR1 LNHDA, CDR2 SQIVND (reference sequence). The CDR3 reads CASRVQGAANYGYTF. The CDR3 DNA sequence: TGTGCCAGTAGGGTACAGGGGGCCGCAAACTATGGCTACACCTTC. Drawing the rest from reference TRBV19 and TRBJ1-2, the complete variable domain is DGGITQSPKYLFRKEGQNVTLSCEQNLNHDAMYWYRQDPGQGLRLIYYSQIVNDFQKGDIAEGYSVSREKKESFPLTVTSAQKNPTAFYLCASRVQGAANYGYTFGSGTRLTVV.

Only a few counts were recorded for this clone. Other DNA sequences within the sample encode an identical CDR3. The rearrangement links TRBV5-1 to TRBJ1-6; 8 bases are shared with TRBD1. The germline V gene has CDR1 SGHRS and CDR2 YFSETQ. The CDR3 has 14 residues. V shed 4 bases, J shed 8 bases, and the junction held 5 bases outside the gene matches. For the CDR3, the DNA is TGCGCCAGCAGCCTTGGACAGGGAGATTCACCCCTCCACTTT. It is translated as CASSLGQGDSPLHF.

The rearrangement links TRBV5-4 to TRBJ2-3, with D unclear. Germline lookup yields CDR1 SGHNT and CDR2 YYREEE (reference sequence). The CDR3 extends over 13 amino acids. V lost 5 bases, J lost 2 bases, and 9 bases lay in between. As DNA, the CDR3 is TGTGCCAGCAGTTCCTCCTACACAGATACGCAGTATTTT. Protein product: CASSSSYTDTQYF.

The V gene is TRBV2, the J gene TRBJ2-3; D is perhaps TRBD2 (6 bases). The CDR3 has 16 amino acids. Trimming removed 4 bases at V and 0 bases at J, with 14 bases between. The germline CDR1 and CDR2 sequences are SNHLY and FYNNEI. CDR3 DNA sequence: TGTGCCAGCAGTGGGGGGGTAGCGGATAGCACAGATACGCAGTATTTT. This translates into CASSGGVADSTDTQYF. The variable domain in full, with the rest retrieved from reference TRBV2 and TRBJ2-3, is EPEVTQTPSHQVTQMGQEVILRCVPISNHLYFYWYRQILGQKVEFLVSFYNNEISEKSEIFDDQFSVERPDGSNFTLKIRSTKLEDSAMYFCASSGGVADSTDTQYFGPGTRLTVL.

The rearrangement links TRBV28 to TRBJ1-1; perhaps TRBD1 as D (5 bases). There are 14 residues in the CDR3. Germline CDR1 and CDR2: MDHEN and SYDVKM. V shed 3 bases and J shed 1 base, with 9 bases lying between them. CDR3 nucleotides: TGTGCCAGCAGTTTTGCAGGGAAGAACACTGAAGCTTTCTTT. It encodes CASSFAGKNTEAFF.

The CDR3 bases are TGTGCCAGCTCACCTGGACTAGCGGGAGCTTCTTACGAGCAGTACTTC. Encoded protein: CASSPGLAGASYEQYF. The rearrangement uses TRBV18 and TRBJ2-7; the match to TRBD2 covers 13 bases. J was trimmed by 4 bases and V by 3 bases; bases with no gene match: 6. Germline CDR1 and CDR2: KGHSH and LQKENI. CDR3 length: 16 amino acids.

The V call is TRBV10-3, the J call TRBJ1-4; TRBD1 agrees at 10 bases. The V gene end was trimmed by 6 bases and the J gene end by 6 bases; junction bases not matched to a gene: 4. The CDR3 sequence is 14 residues long. Germline CDR1 ENHRY, CDR2 SYGVKD. CDR3 residues: CAIRPGTGDEKLFF. The CDR3 coding sequence is TGTGCCATCAGACCCGGGACAGGGGATGAAAAACTGTTTTTT.

J is TRBJ2-1 and V is TRBV19; 9 bases align to TRBD1. The CDR3 is 15 amino acids. Trimming cost V 4 bases and J 2 bases; bases outside gene matches: 3. Per the germline V gene, CDR1 is LNHDA and CDR2 is SQIVND (reference sequence). For the CDR3, the DNA is TGTGCCAGTAGTAGACAGGGGGAGGCCTACAATGAGCAGTTCTTC. Translating it yields CASSRQGEAYNEQFF.

CDR3 protein: CASSLSSGRASSYEQYF. CDR3 coding DNA: TGTGCCAGCAGCCTTTCCTCGGGGAGGGCGAGCTCCTACGAGCAGTACTTC. This chain links TRBV7-8 with TRBJ2-7, with 7 bases that match TRBD2. Germline V gene lookup returns CDR1 SGHVS and CDR2 FQNEAQ. V was clipped by 5 bases and J by 0 bases; unmatched bases: 13. The CDR3 is 17 residues long.

This clone was picked up one time. The chain combines TRBV7-9 with TRBJ2-3; D remains unclear. The CDR3 has 14 amino acids. Trimming left V 5 bases short and J 0 bases short, with 9 bases between. Germline V gene sequence: CDR1 SEHNR, CDR2 FQNEAQ (reference sequence). The CDR3 DNA follows: TGTGCCAGCAGCCCCCCGGTTAGCACAGATACGCAGTATTTT. Translating it yields CASSPPVSTDTQYF.

As DNA, the CDR3 is TGTGCCAGCAGCCAATCTGGAGGGCTCGAAAAACTGTTTTTT. This sequence encodes CASSQSGGLEKLFF. J is TRBJ1-4 and V is TRBV3-1 (or the pseudogene TRBV3-2); D not resolved. Deletions cut 2 bases from V and 8 bases from J, with 12 bases between. The CDR3 has 14 amino acids. Germline CDR1 and CDR2: LGHDT and YNNKEL (reference sequence).

Of note for this clone: Mismatch with germline at one junction end may stem from a read error. The rearrangement uses TRBV5-1 and TRBJ2-3, with 8 bases matching TRBD2. The germline gives CDR1 SGHRS, CDR2 YFSETQ. The CDR3 consists of 15 residues. In DNA form, the CDR3 reads TGCGCCCGCAGCCGGGGGGGGACGACGGCTGATACGCAGTATTTT. It codes for CARSRGGTTADTQYF.

The chain is built from TRBV5-1 and TRBJ2-1; the D is unclear. CDR3 length equals 14 residues. Trimming took off 0 bases at V and 3 bases at J, with 7 bases between the two ends. Germline V gives CDR1 SGHRS, CDR2 YFSETQ. The CDR3 DNA reads TGCGCCAGCAGCTTGGATGGTAGCTACAATGAGCAGTTCTTC. Amino acid sequence: CASSLDGSYNEQFF.

The rearrangement uses TRBV7-2 and TRBJ1-5, with 10 bases that match TRBD1. The CDR3 is made up of 15 amino acids. V trimming: 5 bases; J trimming: 4 bases; junction bases outside the gene matches: 5. Germline CDR1 is SGHTA and CDR2 is FQGNSA. CDR3 region: CASSPRTGGNQPQHF. The CDR3 DNA reads as TGTGCCAGCAGCCCCCGGACAGGGGGAAATCAGCCCCAGCATTTT.

The gene calls are TRBV3-1 (or the pseudogene TRBV3-2) and TRBJ2-5; D unclear. In germline, CDR1 is LGHDT, CDR2 YNNKEL (reference sequence). The V end was cut by 1 base, the J end by 4 bases, with 7 bases between. The CDR3 contains 13 residues. CDR3: CASSQVDGETQYF. The CDR3 DNA reads as TGTGCCAGCAGCCAAGTAGATGGAGAGACCCAGTACTTC.

This sequence joins TRBV7-9 and TRBJ2-7; D might be TRBD2 (5 bases). This CDR3 has 12 residues. The germline V gene has CDR1 SEHNR and CDR2 FQNEAQ (reference sequence). V lost 3 bases, J lost 2 bases, and 5 bases lay in between. DNA of the CDR3: TGTGCCAGCAGCTTGGGAGCCTACGAGCAGTACTTC. Protein: CASSLGAYEQYF.

The chain has TRBV7-2 and TRBJ2-1, with a tentative D call TRBD1 (5 bases). The length of the CDR3 is 15 residues. The germline V and J ends were trimmed by 1 base and 8 bases, with 15 bases remaining between them. Looked up from germline, CDR1 is SGHTA and CDR2 is FQGNSA. The CDR3: CASSLVGTQVHEQFF. CDR3 nucleotides: TGTGCCAGCAGCTTAGTTGGTACACAGGTGCATGAGCAGTTCTTC. Variable domain in full (rest from reference TRBV7-2 and TRBJ2-1): GAGVSQSPSNKVTEKGKDVELRCDPISGHTALYWYRQSLGQGLEFLIYFQGNSAPDKSGLPSDRFSAERTGGSVSTLTIQRTQQEDSAVYLCASSLVGTQVHEQFFGPGTRLTVL.

The chain has TRBV27 and TRBJ2-1; a possible D gene is TRBD2 (6 bases). The CDR3 consists of 13 residues. From germline, CDR1 is MNHEY and CDR2 SMNVEV (reference sequence). Trimming removed 6 bases at V and 6 bases at J, with 12 bases between. CDR3 residues: CASSNRERNEQFF. As DNA, the CDR3 is TGTGCCAGCAGCAACCGGGAGCGCAATGAGCAGTTCTTC.

The rearrangement links TRBV7-2 to TRBJ1-4; a weak D match, TRBD1 (5 bases). CDR1 and CDR2 from the germline V gene are SGHTA and FQGNSA. This CDR3 has 14 residues. Trimming removed 4 bases from V and 8 bases from J, with 14 bases in between. The CDR3 coding sequence is TGTGCCAGCAGCTCCCCGGACAATCGGGAAAAACTGTTTTTT. This codes for CASSSPDNREKLFF.

The J gene is TRBJ1-2, the V gene TRBV11-2, with TRBD1 as a possible D gene (6 bases). This CDR3 has 16 amino acids. Between the trimmed V and J ends, which lost 1 base and 4 bases, there was a span of 16 bases. Germline CDR1 is SGHAT and CDR2 is FQNNGV. CDR3 sequence: CASSLVGFQGLYGYTF. CDR3 in DNA: TGTGCCAGCAGCTTAGTAGGTTTTCAGGGGCTCTATGGCTACACCTTC.

V gene TRBV28 combines with J gene TRBJ1-2; the match to TRBD1 covers 11 bases. The V segment lost 6 bases and the J segment 5 bases; nucleotides outside the gene matches: 8. Germline values: CDR1 MDHEN, CDR2 SYDVKM. The CDR3 runs to 15 residues. As DNA, the CDR3 is TGTGCCAGCAGGAATTCGGGACAGGGGGATTATGGCTACACCTTC. This codes for CASRNSGQGDYGYTF.

The genes are TRBV25-1 and TRBJ1-5, with 9 nucleotides matching TRBD1. Unmatched junction bases numbered 11, after V lost 2 bases and J lost 3 bases. The germline CDR1 and CDR2 sequences are MGHDK and SYGVNS. This CDR3 is built from 18 residues. The CDR3 protein is CASSETAKGQGDNQPQHF. CDR3 sequence (DNA): TGTGCCAGCAGTGAAACAGCCAAGGGACAGGGTGACAATCAGCCCCAGCATTTT.

This rearrangement joins TRBV27 to TRBJ1-2; 7 nucleotides agree with TRBD1. The V segment lost 6 bases and the J segment 5 bases; nucleotides outside the gene matches: 9. The CDR3 is made up of 14 amino acids. Germline loops: CDR1 MNHEY, CDR2 SMNVEV (reference sequence). The CDR3 sequence is CASSLQGWGYGYTF. DNA for the CDR3: TGTGCCAGCAGCTTACAGGGGTGGGGATATGGCTACACCTTC.

The gene calls are TRBV6-6 and TRBJ1-4, with D hard to call. From germline, CDR1 is MNHNY and CDR2 SVGAGI (reference sequence). There are 16 residues in the CDR3. V was cut by 2 bases and J by 0 bases, with 10 bases left in between. This CDR3 reads CASSYGQATTNEKLFF. CDR3 coding DNA: TGTGCCAGCAGTTACGGGCAGGCGACAACTAATGAAAAACTGTTTTTT.